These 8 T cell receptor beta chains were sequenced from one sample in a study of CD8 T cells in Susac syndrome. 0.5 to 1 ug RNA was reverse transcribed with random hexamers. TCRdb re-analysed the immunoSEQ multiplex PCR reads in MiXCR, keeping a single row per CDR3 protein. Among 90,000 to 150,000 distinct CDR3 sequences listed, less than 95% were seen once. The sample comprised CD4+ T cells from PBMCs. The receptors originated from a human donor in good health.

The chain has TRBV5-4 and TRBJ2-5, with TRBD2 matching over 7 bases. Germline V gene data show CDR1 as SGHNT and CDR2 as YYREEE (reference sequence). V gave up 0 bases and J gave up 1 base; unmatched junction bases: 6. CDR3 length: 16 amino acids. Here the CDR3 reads CASSLGGGRFQETQYF. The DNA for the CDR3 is TGTGCCAGCAGCTTGGGGGGGGGACGGTTCCAAGAGACCCAGTACTTC.

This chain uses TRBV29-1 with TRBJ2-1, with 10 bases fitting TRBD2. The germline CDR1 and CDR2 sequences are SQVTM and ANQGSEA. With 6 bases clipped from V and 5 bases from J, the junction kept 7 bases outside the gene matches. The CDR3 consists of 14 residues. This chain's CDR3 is CSVGTSGKNNEQFF. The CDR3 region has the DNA TGCAGCGTGGGTACTAGCGGGAAAAACAATGAGCAGTTCTTC.

CDR3 sequence: CAWRDGQGLMHGYTF. The CDR3 DNA reads TGTGCCTGGAGGGATGGACAGGGGCTCATGCACGGCTACACCTTC. The rearrangement uses TRBV30 and TRBJ1-2; 9 bases are a match to TRBD1. V lost 3 bases to trimming and J lost 8 bases; unmatched junction nucleotides: 13. Germline V lookup: CDR1 GTSNPN, CDR2 SVGIG (reference sequence). CDR3 length: 15 amino acids. The full variable domain, completed using reference TRBV30 and TRBJ1-2, is SQTIHQWPATLVQPVGSPLSLECTVEGTSNPNLYWYRQAAGRGLQLLFYSVGIGQISSEVPQNLSASRPQDRQFILSSKKLLLSDSGFYLCAWRDGQGLMHGYTFGSGTRLTVV.

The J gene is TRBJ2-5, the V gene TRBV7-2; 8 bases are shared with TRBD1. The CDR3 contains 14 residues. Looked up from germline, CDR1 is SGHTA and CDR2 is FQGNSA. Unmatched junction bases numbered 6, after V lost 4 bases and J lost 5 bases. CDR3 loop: CASSSGQGRETQYF. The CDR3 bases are TGTGCCAGCAGCTCCGGACAGGGTCGTGAGACCCAGTACTTC.

As DNA, the CDR3 is TGTGCCAGCAGTGACGGGGAGAACACTGAAGCTTTCTTT. This translates into CASSDGENTEAFF. This sequence joins TRBV2 and TRBJ1-1, with D uncertain. The V gene lost 3 bases and the J gene lost 1 base, with 6 bases spanning the gap. The CDR3 runs to 13 residues. Germline CDR1 is SNHLY and CDR2 is FYNNEI.

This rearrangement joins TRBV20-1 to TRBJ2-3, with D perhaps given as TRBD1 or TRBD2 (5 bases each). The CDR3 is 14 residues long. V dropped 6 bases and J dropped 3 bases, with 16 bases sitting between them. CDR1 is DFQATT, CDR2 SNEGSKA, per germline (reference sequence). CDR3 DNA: TGCAGTGCCCGGGACCCCAAGGCGACAGATACGCAGTATTTT. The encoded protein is CSARDPKATDTQYF.

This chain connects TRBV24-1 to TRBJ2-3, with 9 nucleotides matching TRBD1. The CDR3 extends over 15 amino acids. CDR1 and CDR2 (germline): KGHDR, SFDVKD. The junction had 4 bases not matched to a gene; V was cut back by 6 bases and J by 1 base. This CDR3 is CATSPGQGRTDTQYF. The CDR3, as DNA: TGTGCCACCAGTCCGGGACAGGGCCGCACAGATACGCAGTATTTT.

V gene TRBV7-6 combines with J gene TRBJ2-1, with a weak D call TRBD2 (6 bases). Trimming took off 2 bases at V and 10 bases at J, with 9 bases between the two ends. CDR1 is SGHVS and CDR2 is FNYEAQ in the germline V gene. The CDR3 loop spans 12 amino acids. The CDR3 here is CASSLLAEEQFF. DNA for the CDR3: TGTGCCAGCAGCTTATTAGCGGAGGAGCAGTTCTTC.